Listed below are T cell receptor beta chains from one sample, sequenced in a study of control samples from healthy donors and cancer patients. TCRdb keeps only in-frame clones here, not all; method: immunoSEQ multiplex PCR. The sample lists 88,000 or so clones; 94% were seen once. The material sequenced was blood. Every receptor here comes from a woman younger than 30 in good health. Each CDR3 is given with its conserved first and last residue. The order of the fields is V gene, clone size, D gene, J gene, CDR3 DNA, CDR3 protein. D genes are given only for firm matches. Clone size appears in some rows only: once, few, many, or a class for an expanded clone.

TRBV10-3	NA	TRBD1	TRBJ2-7	TGTGCCATCAGAAGCCGGGACAGCCCATCCTACGAGCAGTACTTC	CAIRSRDSPSYEQYF
TRBV4-1	NA	NA	TRBJ2-3	TGCGCCAGCAGCCCGGACTCCGTAGATACGCAGTATTTT	CASSPDSVDTQYF
TRBV19	once	TRBD1	TRBJ1-2	TGTGCCAGTAGCCCCGACAGGGCCACCTATGGCTACACCTTC	CASSPDRATYGYTF
TRBV28	NA	NA	TRBJ1-6	TGTGCCAGCAGTTCAAGGGACACAAATTATAATTCACCCCTCCACTTT	CASSSRDTNYNSPLHF
TRBV7-3	NA	NA	TRBJ2-1	TGTGCCAGCAGCTTAGGTGGAGGCAATGAGCAGTTCTTC	CASSLGGGNEQFF
TRBV5-1	NA	NA	TRBJ2-1	TGCGCCAGCAATGGGGGGGCGAACTACAATGAGCAGTTCTTC	CASNGGANYNEQFF
TRBV6-6	NA	TRBD1	TRBJ1-6	TGTGCCTCAACAAAAGAGGGGGCTATGTACAATTCACCCCTCCACTTT	CASTKEGAMYNSPLHF
TRBV4-1	NA	TRBD1	TRBJ1-2	TGCGCCAGCAGCCAAGATCCAGGGGGCTATGGCTACACCTTC	CASSQDPGGYGYTF
TRBV14	NA	NA	TRBJ2-4	TGTGCCAGCAGCCAAGATCTAGGGGACATTCAGTACTTC	CASSQDLGDIQYF
TRBV6-6	NA	TRBD2	TRBJ2-2	TGTGCCAGCAGCTTCCCAGCGGGAGGGAACACCGGGGAGCTGTTTTTT	CASSFPAGGNTGELFF
TRBV6-4	NA	TRBD1	TRBJ2-5	TGTGCCAGCAGTGGACAGGGGGAAACATGGACCCAGTACTTC	CASSGQGETWTQYF
TRBV12-3/TRBV12-4	NA	NA	TRBJ1-1	TGTGCCAGCAGTTTGCAGATGGGCACTGAAGCTTTCTTT	CASSLQMGTEAFF
TRBV19	NA	NA	TRBJ2-1	TGTGCCAGTAGTATAGTTCGCAGCCGTCGCCCGTTCTTC	CASSIVRSRRPFF
TRBV18	NA	NA	TRBJ2-1	TGTGCCAGCTCACACTGGGACGGCTACAATGAGCAGTTCTTC	CASSHWDGYNEQFF
TRBV6-1	few	NA	TRBJ1-2	TGTGCCAGCAGTGATCTCTATGGCTACACCTTC	CASSDLYGYTF
TRBV29-1	NA	NA	TRBJ2-2	TGCAGCGGCGCGGGTCCCGGGGAGCTGTTTTTT	CSGAGPGELFF
TRBV7-3	NA	NA	TRBJ2-7	TGTGCCAGCAGCTTAAGCAGGGCCGACGAGCAGTACTTC	CASSLSRADEQYF
TRBV5-1	NA	NA	TRBJ2-2	TGCGCCAGCAGCCGCAGGGATAACACCGGGGAGCTGTTTTTT	CASSRRDNTGELFF
TRBV9	NA	NA	TRBJ2-3	TGTGCCAGCTCCCCCCGCCGTACCAATACGCAGTATTTT	CASSPRRTNTQYF
TRBV5-4	NA	TRBD2	TRBJ2-4	TGTGCCAGCAGCCGAACGGGACTAGCGGTAAACATTCAGTACTTC	CASSRTGLAVNIQYF
TRBV9	NA	NA	TRBJ2-5	TGTGCCAGCAGCGACGGCAGTGGTACTAGTGCAGAGACCCAGTACTTC	CASSDGSGTSAETQYF
TRBV5-4	NA	NA	TRBJ1-3	TGTGCCAGCAGCCTAGGAGGCGACCTCTCTGGAAACACCATATATTTT	CASSLGGDLSGNTIYF
TRBV28	NA	NA	TRBJ1-5	TGTGCCAGCAGCCGCCAAGGGGCCCAGCATTTT	CASSRQGAQHF
TRBV5-1	NA	NA	TRBJ1-2	TGCGCCAGCAGCTCCACCGGCGTTACCTATGGCTACACCTTC	CASSSTGVTYGYTF
TRBV12-3/TRBV12-4	NA	TRBD1	TRBJ2-1	TGTGCCAGCAGTTATGACAGGGGCGGCGAGCAGTTCTTC	CASSYDRGGEQFF
TRBV27	once	TRBD1	TRBJ2-7	TGTGCCAGCAGTTTAAATTCAGGGGGCTCCTACGAGCAGTACTTC	CASSLNSGGSYEQYF